These T cell receptor beta chains were read from a single sample in a study of cytomegalovirus exposure and HLA in healthy donors. Generated by immunoSEQ multiplex PCR, the TCRdb table keeps only in-frame clones and is missing some. The sample has about 51,000 clones; roughly four fifths are singletons. The sequenced sample was PBMCs. These receptors were obtained from a boy aged 5 to 17 in good health and CMV-seropositive. Each CDR3 is given with its conserved first and last residue. Each record gives: V gene, J gene, CDR3 protein.

TRBV14,TRBJ1-6,CASSQGGFDSPLHF
TRBV10-3,TRBJ1-2,CAIMIGGFGYTF
TRBV4-1,TRBJ2-7,CASSQAWDSSYEQYF
TRBV4-1,TRBJ1-4,CASSPQPRNRERGKLFF
TRBV7-2,TRBJ2-7,CASSLGLRGQGDYEQYF
TRBV4-2,TRBJ2-3,CASSQESSSGTDAQYF
TRBV2,TRBJ1-2,CASRVSAGGTYGYTF
TRBV6-5,TRBJ2-7,CASILRTGLSYEQYF
TRBV27,TRBJ1-1,CASSSPRGRYTEAFF
TRBV4-1,TRBJ2-5,CASSQDLAGGFQETQYF
TRBV6-1,TRBJ1-5,CASSPPFQPQHF
TRBV5-4,TRBJ1-1,CASSFRDSMNTEAFF
TRBV4-2,TRBJ2-3,CASSQGSASGTPTQYF
TRBV23-1,TRBJ1-2,CASRTAGGKTNYGYTF
TRBV9,TRBJ2-3,CASSPRAGGLADTQYF
TRBV25-1,TRBJ1-3,CASSVNRSPSGNTIYF
TRBV4-1,TRBJ1-4,CASSQVQGAREKLFF
TRBV7-2,TRBJ2-7,CASSSRLASGGYEQYF
TRBV7-9,TRBJ1-2,CASSPRFTGDLNYGYTF
TRBV5-6,TRBJ1-6,CASSSRGYYNSPLHF
TRBV6-5,TRBJ1-2,CATSPGYGYTF
TRBV6-5,TRBJ2-3,CASSPVSGDTQYF
TRBV7-8,TRBJ1-3,CASSLAGGLGNTIYF
TRBV18,TRBJ2-3,CASSPPGTDTQYF
TRBV7-9,TRBJ1-6,CASTSQGGSRDSPLHF
TRBV9,TRBJ1-4,CASSVEGSGREKLFF
TRBV6-5,TRBJ2-3,CASSYTGGPGTDTQYF
TRBV4-1,TRBJ1-1,CASSLGGVANTEAFF
TRBV5-6,TRBJ2-5,CASSLQGGRETQYF
TRBV29-1,TRBJ2-5,CSVEGTDSLQETQYF
TRBV7-9,TRBJ2-7,CASSLSGQGISYEQYF
TRBV5-1,TRBJ1-1,CASSLDMSATNTEAFF
TRBV7-9,TRBJ2-5,CASSSGRETQYF
TRBV28,TRBJ1-5,CASSLGQGGPLNQPQHF
TRBV7-8,TRBJ1-4,CASSAQRDRVNEKLFF
TRBV4-1,TRBJ1-4,CASSLLPGINEKLFF
TRBV6-1,TRBJ2-7,CASSGLTGGTLEQYF
TRBV5-6,TRBJ2-3,CASVALGDTQYF
TRBV11-2,TRBJ1-1,CASSFRGGAFF
TRBV2,TRBJ2-5,CASRGRGEETQYF
TRBV9,TRBJ2-7,CASSVGTTPYEQYF
TRBV6-1,TRBJ2-1,CASSEAAGTYNEQFF
TRBV5-1,TRBJ1-2,CASSLGQAGYTF
TRBV7-9,TRBJ1-1,CSSSRGDTEAFF
TRBV7-2,TRBJ2-2,CASSLWTGNTGELFF
TRBV15,TRBJ2-7,CATSSRRGGEQYF
TRBV27,TRBJ2-2,CASSFAAGELFF
TRBV5-1,TRBJ1-3,CASSFGTGVFGNTIYF
TRBV4-1,TRBJ2-7,CASSRGGGSYEQYF
TRBV7-2,TRBJ1-5,CASSLRQGAYSNQPQHF
TRBV6-6,TRBJ2-5,CASSEGQSGVRETQYF
TRBV9,TRBJ2-3,CASTRTSGTDTQYF
TRBV7-9,TRBJ2-1,CASSLYAGGREQFF